Sequencing of this T cell receptor beta chain was carried out in a study of blood T cell repertoires in COVID-19. Study in general: Sample material is recorded as cDNA or gDNA derived from T cells, B-cell-depleted T cells, or PBMCs.

The V end lost 2 bases, the J end lost 5 bases, and 12 bases lay between the germline ends. This CDR3 comprises 14 residues. In germline, CDR1 is MNHNY, CDR2 SVGAGI (reference sequence). Per the original methods: Estimation of nucleated cell counts was performed using reference gene primer amplification. Here immunoSEQ multiplex PCR was the method, and the copy in TCRdb shows in-frame clones only, minus some. That table furnishes V, J and clone size, whereas the DNA furnished D and trimming. The sample holds more than 200,000 clones; nearly 90% are singletons and the top ten take 0.7%. Sequencing used peripheral blood. The chain recombines TRBV6-6 with TRBJ1-1; D possibly corresponds to TRBD1 (5 bases). The receptor's source is a human donor in a cohort sampled during active COVID-19. CDR3: CASSYARGGTEAFF. Here the CDR3 DNA reads TGTGCCAGCAGTTACGCAAGGGGTGGGACTGAAGCTTTCTTT.